The rows below give T cell receptor beta chains drawn from one sample of a study of technical replicates of blood from several donors. Some clones are missing from TCRdb's copy, which holds only in-frame ones; the method was immunoSEQ multiplex PCR. There are tens of thousands of clones in the sample; 95% to 98% occur only once, and over 0.2% lies in the top ten. Source material: T cells isolated from PBMCs. Receptors were obtained from a human donor in good health. Both conserved end residues are trimmed from each CDR3.

j_call: TRBJ2-7
v_call: TRBV4-2
cdr3_aa: ASSQPIVTGIPYEQY

j_call: TRBJ2-7
v_call: TRBV6-5
cdr3_aa: ASSYSSGSVYEQY

j_call: TRBJ2-3
v_call: TRBV13
cdr3_aa: ASSARGLSTDTQY

j_call: TRBJ2-5
v_call: TRBV6-1
cdr3_aa: ASSIGYRVPETQY

j_call: TRBJ2-1
v_call: TRBV2
cdr3_aa: ASTGLYNEQF

j_call: TRBJ1-3
v_call: TRBV6-5
cdr3_aa: ASRTGNTIY

j_call: TRBJ2-3
v_call: TRBV5-6
cdr3_aa: ASSLKAQGQADTQY

j_call: TRBJ1-5
v_call: TRBV7-2
cdr3_aa: ASSVGGGGNQPQH

j_call: TRBJ2-3
v_call: TRBV6-1
cdr3_aa: ASSMDRRDTDTQY

j_call: TRBJ2-4
v_call: TRBV19
cdr3_aa: ASSPQTGDRNIQY

j_call: TRBJ2-7
v_call: TRBV28
cdr3_aa: ASSLVRLAGSYEQY

j_call: TRBJ2-7
v_call: TRBV2
cdr3_aa: ASRWAGGYEQY